Listed below are T cell receptor beta chains from one sample, sequenced in a study of PD-1 blockade in mismatch repair-deficient tumors. Here immunoSEQ multiplex PCR was the method, and the copy in TCRdb shows in-frame clones only, minus some. The sample lists 55,000 to 85,000 clones, 70% to 80% occurring once. The source material was peripheral blood, sampled 2 weeks after starting pembrolizumab. Source of these receptors: an adult with mismatch repair-deficient cancer. The CDR3 runs from the conserved cysteine through the conserved F or W. Each record gives: CDR3 DNA, CDR3 protein, D gene, J gene, V gene, clone size. A D gene is named only where the DNA matches it firmly. Clone size, where shown, is once, few, many, or a class for clones that have expanded.

DNA: TGTGCCAGCAGCTTAGATCGTGGGACAGAAAACAACAATGAGCAGTTCTTC
CDR3: CASSLDRGTENNNEQFF
D: TRBD1
J: TRBJ2-1
V: TRBV11-1
size: NA

DNA: TGTGCCAGTACCCCAGGTAGGGGCCGGACGGGAGGCAATCAGCCCCAGCATTTT
CDR3: CASTPGRGRTGGNQPQHF
D: NA
J: TRBJ1-5
V: TRBV19
size: NA

DNA: TGCGCCAGCAGCCAAGAATCCGGGACGAACGATCCTTCAGGCAATGAGCAGTTCTTC
CDR3: CASSQESGTNDPSGNEQFF
D: NA
J: TRBJ2-1
V: TRBV4-3
size: NA

DNA: TGTGCCTGGAGTGCTGACCGACTTAGGCGCTACGAGCAGTACTTC
CDR3: CAWSADRLRRYEQYF
D: NA
J: TRBJ2-7
V: TRBV30
size: NA

DNA: TGTGCCACCAGCAGAGGGGTAACTGGAAACACCATATATTTT
CDR3: CATSRGVTGNTIYF
D: NA
J: TRBJ1-3
V: TRBV15
size: NA

DNA: TGTGCCAGCAGTCCCCCGGGTCGGCCTGAAGCTTTCTTT
CDR3: CASSPPGRPEAFF
D: NA
J: TRBJ1-1
V: TRBV7-9
size: NA

DNA: TGCGCCAGCAGCCCTTTTGGGACGCAGGCTGAAGCTTTCTTT
CDR3: CASSPFGTQAEAFF
D: NA
J: TRBJ1-1
V: TRBV5-1
size: NA

DNA: TGTGCCAGCAGCCCACGACAGTTGTTAGCCAAAAACATTCAGTACTTC
CDR3: CASSPRQLLAKNIQYF
D: NA
J: TRBJ2-4
V: TRBV5-8
size: NA

DNA: TGCAGCGTTGCGGGTAGCGGGGGGGGCTTCTTCACAGATACGCAGTATTTT
CDR3: CSVAGSGGGFFTDTQYF
D: TRBD2
J: TRBJ2-3
V: TRBV29-1
size: NA

DNA: TGCGCCAGCTCGCCGGGCAGGCAAGAGACCCAGTACTTC
CDR3: CASSPGRQETQYF
D: NA
J: TRBJ2-5
V: TRBV10-1
size: NA

DNA: TGTGCCGCCAACCCGAGCCTCATGAACACTGAAGCTTTCTTT
CDR3: CAANPSLMNTEAFF
D: NA
J: TRBJ1-1
V: TRBV6-6
size: NA

DNA: TGTGCCAGCAGCGGTACAGGGGGCACCGGGGAGCTGTTTTTT
CDR3: CASSGTGGTGELFF
D: TRBD1
J: TRBJ2-2
V: TRBV7-3
size: NA

DNA: TGTGCCAGCAGTTACTCATACGAAAGTCCTGGAAACACCATATATTTT
CDR3: CASSYSYESPGNTIYF
D: NA
J: TRBJ1-3
V: TRBV6-5
size: NA

DNA: TGTGCCAGCAGCCTCAAGTTCGATCGTATTAATCAGCCCCAGCATTTT
CDR3: CASSLKFDRINQPQHF
D: NA
J: TRBJ1-5
V: TRBV7-3
size: NA

DNA: TGTGCCAGCAGTTTATTAGGGGGGGAGCTGTTTTTT
CDR3: CASSLLGGELFF
D: NA
J: TRBJ2-2
V: TRBV27
size: NA

DNA: TGCGCCAGCAAAAAGGACAGGGGGAATCAGCCCCAGCATTTT
CDR3: CASKKDRGNQPQHF
D: TRBD1
J: TRBJ1-5
V: TRBV5-1
size: NA

DNA: TGTGCCAGCAGCTTGCAGCGGGACGGGACCGGGGAGCTGTTTTTT
CDR3: CASSLQRDGTGELFF
D: TRBD2
J: TRBJ2-2
V: TRBV5-4
size: NA

DNA: TGTGCCAGCAGTTTGGCGCAGCTCAATCAGCCCCAGCATTTT
CDR3: CASSLAQLNQPQHF
D: NA
J: TRBJ1-5
V: TRBV28
size: NA

DNA: TGTGCCAGCAGCCCCGGGTATGCTGCAGATACGCAGTATTTT
CDR3: CASSPGYAADTQYF
D: NA
J: TRBJ2-3
V: TRBV6-5
size: NA

DNA: TGTGCCAGCAGCGTAGAGGAAGGAAGTCGCCTTAACTATGGCTACACCTTC
CDR3: CASSVEEGSRLNYGYTF
D: NA
J: TRBJ1-2
V: TRBV9
size: NA

DNA: TGTGCCATCAGTGACGGGACAGGGTCCACCGGGGAGCTGTTTTTT
CDR3: CAISDGTGSTGELFF
D: TRBD1
J: TRBJ2-2
V: TRBV10-3
size: once

DNA: TGTGCCTGGAGTCTCCCCCCAGGGGGCAATGAGCAGTTCTTC
CDR3: CAWSLPPGGNEQFF
D: TRBD1
J: TRBJ2-1
V: TRBV30
size: NA

DNA: TGTGCCAGCAGCAAACTGGGGCAGCCCCAGCATTTT
CDR3: CASSKLGQPQHF
D: NA
J: TRBJ1-5
V: TRBV7-9
size: NA

DNA: TGTGCCAGCAGGGGACTAGCGGGAGTAGATACGCAGTATTTT
CDR3: CASRGLAGVDTQYF
D: TRBD2
J: TRBJ2-3
V: TRBV6-6
size: NA

DNA: TGCGCCAGCAGCTTGGAAGGCGACGAGCAGTACTTC
CDR3: CASSLEGDEQYF
D: NA
J: TRBJ2-7
V: TRBV5-1
size: NA

DNA: TGTGCCAGCAGCTTGCTTCCGAACACTGAAGCTTTCTTT
CDR3: CASSLLPNTEAFF
D: NA
J: TRBJ1-1
V: TRBV7-3
size: NA

DNA: TGCGCCAGCAGTGAGTCAGGGGCACGCGAGCAGTACTTC
CDR3: CASSESGAREQYF
D: NA
J: TRBJ2-7
V: TRBV10-1
size: NA

DNA: TGCGCCAGCAGCCAGGGAAGGACAGGGTTCGAGCAGTACTTC
CDR3: CASSQGRTGFEQYF
D: TRBD1
J: TRBJ2-7
V: TRBV5-1
size: NA

DNA: TGTGCCAGCAGTGAAGGGGCCTACAATGAGCAGTTCTTC
CDR3: CASSEGAYNEQFF
D: NA
J: TRBJ2-1
V: TRBV6-1
size: NA

DNA: TGTGCCAGCAGTCTAGGACTAGCGGGAGACCTCCTAGAGAGCACAGATACGCAGTATTTT
CDR3: CASSLGLAGDLLESTDTQYF
D: TRBD2
J: TRBJ2-3
V: TRBV28
size: NA

DNA: TGTGCCAGCAGCTTGATCGAAAGGCAGTACTTC
CDR3: CASSLIERQYF
D: NA
J: TRBJ2-7
V: TRBV5-5
size: once

DNA: TGTGCCAGCAGCAAGGGGGCCGGAGAGACCCAGTACTTC
CDR3: CASSKGAGETQYF
D: TRBD1
J: TRBJ2-5
V: TRBV7-3
size: NA

DNA: TGTGCCAGCAGCGTAGCTCCGACGACTACGTACTATGGCTACACCTTC
CDR3: CASSVAPTTTYYGYTF
D: NA
J: TRBJ1-2
V: TRBV9
size: NA

DNA: TGTGCCAGCGGATACGGGAGGGGTGAGACCCAGTACTTC
CDR3: CASGYGRGETQYF
D: TRBD2
J: TRBJ2-5
V: TRBV2
size: NA

DNA: TGTGCCAGCAGCCAAGGCCCCCGCGGATCGGATACGCAGTATTTT
CDR3: CASSQGPRGSDTQYF
D: NA
J: TRBJ2-3
V: TRBV4-2
size: NA

DNA: TGTGCCAGCAGCTTGGGCGGCACACTTCAAGAGACCCAGTACTTC
CDR3: CASSLGGTLQETQYF
D: NA
J: TRBJ2-5
V: TRBV5-6
size: once

DNA: TGTGCCAGCACTCTAACATCTCGGGGGGCTAGCTACGAGCAGTACTTC
CDR3: CASTLTSRGASYEQYF
D: NA
J: TRBJ2-7
V: TRBV27
size: once

DNA: TGTGCCAGCAGCCCGGGACAGGGGGCCATGCAGCCCCAGCATTTT
CDR3: CASSPGQGAMQPQHF
D: TRBD1
J: TRBJ1-5
V: TRBV6-5
size: NA

DNA: TGTGCCAGCAGCTTAGGGACTAGCGGATCCACAGATACGCAGTATTTT
CDR3: CASSLGTSGSTDTQYF
D: TRBD2
J: TRBJ2-3
V: TRBV7-2
size: NA

DNA: TGTGCCAGTAGCTTCAGGGTGGGCGGGGAAAAACTGTTTTTT
CDR3: CASSFRVGGEKLFF
D: NA
J: TRBJ1-4
V: TRBV19
size: NA

DNA: TGTGCCAGCAGTTACTCCCCTGGAGATACGCAGTATTTT
CDR3: CASSYSPGDTQYF
D: NA
J: TRBJ2-3
V: TRBV6-6
size: NA

DNA: TGTGCCAGCAGTTTAACGGGTGGCGAGACCCAGTACTTC
CDR3: CASSLTGGETQYF
D: NA
J: TRBJ2-5
V: TRBV27
size: NA

DNA: TGCGCCAGCAGCCAGTTAGTAGGATCTTACGAGCAGTACTTC
CDR3: CASSQLVGSYEQYF
D: NA
J: TRBJ2-7
V: TRBV4-1
size: NA

DNA: TGTGCCAGCAGCTTATACAGACAAGAGACCCAGTACTTC
CDR3: CASSLYRQETQYF
D: NA
J: TRBJ2-5
V: TRBV11-3
size: NA